This is a list of T cell receptor beta chains from one sample in a study of control samples from healthy donors and cancer patients. TCRdb keeps only in-frame clones here, not all; method: immunoSEQ multiplex PCR. Altogether 130,000 or so clones are present, around nine tenths being singletons, with the ten largest covering under 3%. Sequencing was done on a sample of blood. The receptors here all came from a middle-aged man in good health. Each CDR3 is given without its conserved first and last residue. Fields, in order: V gene, J gene, CDR3 protein.

TRBV2	TRBJ1-5	ASRDRGLGNQPQH
TRBV19	TRBJ1-6	ASTTSRNQGPLH
TRBV5-1	TRBJ2-2	ASSLISGGRTGELF
TRBV24-1	TRBJ2-7	ATSSGGGYEQY
TRBV7-9	TRBJ1-5	ASSNSAEPQH
TRBV2	TRBJ1-1	ASSVPQGLPEAF
TRBV6-2/TRBV6-3	TRBJ1-4	ASSEVSDGGEKLF
TRBV10-2	TRBJ2-1	ASRGLGYNEQF
TRBV6-4	TRBJ2-3	ASSDNGMTDTQY
TRBV18	TRBJ2-6	ASSSTGANVLT
TRBV29-1	TRBJ2-7	SVTSGPYEQY
TRBV3-1/TRBV3-2	TRBJ1-5	ASSPRGNQPQH
TRBV27	TRBJ1-2	ASSFIGNNGYT
TRBV2	TRBJ2-3	ASSEVRFADTQY
TRBV7-9	TRBJ1-3	ASSPPTGADTIY
TRBV20-1	TRBJ1-1	SAGGVVEAF
TRBV10-3	TRBJ2-3	AITPGQGTDTQY
TRBV5-4	TRBJ2-3	ASSPQGVGGTDTQY
TRBV4-1	TRBJ2-1	ASSHVGGGIYNEQF
TRBV13	TRBJ2-1	ASSARDPYNEQF
TRBV30	TRBJ1-3	AWSDVRVSGNTIY
TRBV11-2	TRBJ1-2	ASSLVETGYGYT
TRBV5-1	TRBJ1-1	ASSLLRTTEAF